The clone carrying this T cell receptor beta chain was seen repeatedly, ten times or more. The data stem from a study of neurological immune-mediated disorders. Germline values: CDR1 SGHRS, CDR2 YFSETQ. V was shortened by 3 bases and J by 4 bases, with 10 bases between the two germline ends. This CDR3 has 14 amino acids. A single record per CDR3 protein comes from TCRdb applying MiXCR to the 5' RACE reads. Among around 69,000 distinct CDR3 sequences listed, about 3.4% were seen once. Unsorted libraries were prepared from 2 million PBMCs that had been stored at -80 C. This receptor was obtained from a man aged 35 to 55 with multiple sclerosis. The chain recombines TRBV5-1 with TRBJ2-2; D remains unclear. The sequencing sample was made of PBMCs. The CDR3 region has the DNA TGCGCCAGCAGCTCGGCGAGTCCCACCGGGGAGCTGTTTTTT. This translates into CASSSASPTGELFF. The variable domain in full, with the rest retrieved from reference TRBV5-1 and TRBJ2-2, is KAGVTQTPRYLIKTRGQQVTLSCSPISGHRSVSWYQQTPGQGLQFLFEYFSETQRNKGNFPGRFSGRQFSNSRSEMNVSTLELGDSALYLCASSSASPTGELFFGEGSRLTVL.